These 8 T cell receptor beta chains came from one sample sequenced in a study of a mutant IDH1 vaccine in newly diagnosed glioma. Time point indicated: week 23, last vaccination. Mutant IDH1 20-mer peptide, at 300 ug, made up each vaccine dose, with topical imiquimod. Clones were sequenced by immunoSEQ multiplex PCR, and TCRdb holds only the in-frame ones, with some missing. The sample lists 88,000 or so clones; roughly 85% were seen once. The antigens of these receptors remain unknown. Source: PBMCs, taken from a glioma patient whose treatment included an IDH1 peptide vaccine. The receptor set was obtained from a man aged 25 to 40 with glioma. Some clones in this sample may be carry-over from other donors' samples.

This chain links TRBV11-1 with TRBJ2-3; TRBD2 is a possible D gene (6 bases). This CDR3 is built from 15 residues. The V end lost 5 bases, the J end lost 4 bases, and 16 bases lay between the germline ends. CDR1 SGHAT and CDR2 FQDESV come from the germline V gene (reference sequence). CDR3 nucleotides: TGTGCCAGCAGCCAACTAGGTGGGGAGGCAGATACGCAGTATTTT. Translated: CASSQLGGEADTQYF.

The V gene is TRBV19, the J gene TRBJ2-2; no clear D. V lost 6 bases to trimming and J lost 1 base, with 12 bases between them. The CDR3 extends over 15 amino acids. Germline CDR1 and CDR2: LNHDA and SQIVND (reference sequence). CDR3 region: CASRLFRLNTGELFF. The CDR3, as DNA: TGTGCCAGTAGATTGTTCAGGCTGAACACCGGGGAGCTGTTTTTT. Based on the CDR3 plus reference TRBV19 and TRBJ2-2, the full variable domain is DGGITQSPKYLFRKEGQNVTLSCEQNLNHDAMYWYRQDPGQGLRLIYYSQIVNDFQKGDIAEGYSVSREKKESFPLTVTSAQKNPTAFYLCASRLFRLNTGELFFGEGSRLTVL.

This chain joins TRBV13 and TRBJ2-3; D may be TRBD2 (6 bases). Germline-derived CDR1 and CDR2 are PRHDT and FYEKMQ (reference sequence). V shed 3 bases and J shed 8 bases, with 18 bases lying between them. This CDR3 is 15 amino acids long. The CDR3 sequence is CASSFLAGSRRTQYF. The CDR3 DNA reads TGTGCCAGCAGCTTTCTCGCGGGGTCACGGCGTACGCAGTATTTT.

The genes are TRBV11-2 and TRBJ2-4; TRBD2 might be the D (6 bases). This CDR3 is built from 16 residues. CDR1 and CDR2 (germline): SGHAT, FQNNGV. Trimming removed 4 bases at V and 0 bases at J, with 13 bases between. CDR3 bases: TGTGCCAGCAGCTCCGCGGGGACTTTAGCCAAAAACATTCAGTACTTC. It encodes CASSSAGTLAKNIQYF.

V is TRBV7-8 and J is TRBJ1-6; D is ambiguous. The V end lost 3 bases, the J end lost 10 bases, and 13 bases lay between the germline ends. The CDR3 spans 14 residues. Germline CDR1 reads SGHVS; CDR2 reads FQNEAQ. This CDR3 is CASSLDEGNSPLHF. The CDR3 DNA is TGTGCCAGCAGCTTGGATGAGGGTAACTCACCCCTCCACTTT.

The chain links TRBV9 to TRBJ1-1; D is unclear. V lost 3 bases and J lost 1, with 19 bases in between. Germline V gives CDR1 SGDLS, CDR2 YYNGEE. CDR3 size: 17 residues. CDR3 sequence reads: CASSGTVVAAENTEAFF. CDR3 coding DNA: TGTGCCAGCAGCGGGACCGTCGTGGCTGCCGAGAACACTGAAGCTTTCTTT.

The chain recombines TRBV10-2 with TRBJ2-5; D might be TRBD1 or TRBD2, each matching 5 bases. The germline V gene has CDR1 WSHSY and CDR2 SAAADI. V lost 6 bases and J lost 1, with 15 bases in between. This CDR3 is built from 15 residues. CDR3 loop: CASSLTPGPQETQYF. CDR3 in DNA: TGCGCCAGCAGCCTGACCCCGGGGCCCCAAGAGACCCAGTACTTC.

This chain joins TRBV5-1 and TRBJ1-1; the D is unclear. The CDR3 contains 14 residues. Germline V gene sequence: CDR1 SGHRS, CDR2 YFSETQ. V shed 0 bases and J shed 0 bases, with 6 bases lying between them. In DNA, the CDR3 is TGCGCCAGCAGCTTGGTGTCCATGAACACTGAAGCTTTCTTT. This translates into CASSLVSMNTEAFF.